One and the same sample provided the 8 T cell receptor beta chains below, sequenced in a study of T-cell reconstitution after alpha-beta-depleted transplantation in children. TCRbeta library preparation incorporated unique molecular identifiers. TCRdb called the PCR reads again in MiXCR, with one record for every CDR3 protein. The sample shows 450,000 to 500,000 distinct CDR3 sequences, around 12% of them seen only once. The sample consisted of PBMCs from the stem cell graft donor, taken from the stem cell graft. Source of these receptors: a human donor who donated a stem cell graft to a child with combined immunodeficiency.

The chain recombines TRBV4-3 with TRBJ2-2; D is undetermined. Germline V gives CDR1 LGHNA, CDR2 YSLEER. The V end was cut by 3 bases, the J end by 6 bases, with 14 bases between. The CDR3 spans 15 residues. The CDR3 here is CASSHSLRGPGELFF. CDR3 in DNA: TGCGCCAGCAGCCACAGCTTACGTGGGCCCGGGGAGCTGTTTTTT.

The rearrangement joins TRBV30 to TRBJ2-1; 7 bases agree with TRBD2. J lost 5 bases, V lost 2 bases, and 9 bases had no gene match. Per the germline V gene, CDR1 is GTSNPN and CDR2 is SVGIG (reference sequence). The CDR3 has 15 amino acids. The CDR3 is CAWSRETSAHNEQFF. In DNA form, the CDR3 reads TGTGCCTGGAGTAGGGAAACTAGCGCCCACAATGAGCAGTTCTTC. Filled out from reference TRBV30 and TRBJ2-1, the complete variable domain reads SQTIHQWPATLVQPVGSPLSLECTVEGTSNPNLYWYRQAAGRGLQLLFYSVGIGQISSEVPQNLSASRPQDRQFILSSKKLLLSDSGFYLCAWSRETSAHNEQFFGPGTRLTVL.

The chain links TRBV4-2 to TRBJ2-1, with 7 nucleotides matching TRBD2. V dropped 3 bases and J dropped 1; count of bases not matched to a gene: 24. The V gene's germline CDR1 is LGHNA and CDR2 YNFKEQ. There are 22 residues in the CDR3. CDR3 coding DNA: TGTGCCAGCAGCCAGTCAGGTTCCGCTAGCGGACCCTGGAGGGGATCCTACAATGAGCAGTTCTTC. Protein sequence: CASSQSGSASGPWRGSYNEQFF.

The chain couples TRBV7-9 to TRBJ2-1; D possibly corresponds to TRBD2 (5 bases). The CDR3 length is 14 residues. Trimming took 3 bases from V and 5 from J, leaving 11 bases between them. CDR1 and CDR2 from the germline V gene are SEHNR and FQNEAQ (reference sequence). This CDR3 reads CASSLGSSDNEQFF. CDR3 bases: TGTGCCAGCAGCTTGGGGAGTTCAGACAATGAGCAGTTCTTC.

CDR3 protein: CASSQEPGINYGYTF. The CDR3 nucleotides are TGCGCCAGCAGCCAAGAACCGGGGATCAACTATGGCTACACCTTC. This chain joins TRBV4-3 and TRBJ1-2; D remains ambiguous. The germline V and J ends were trimmed by 0 bases and 2 bases, with 10 bases remaining between them. The CDR3 sequence is 15 residues long. Germline-derived CDR1 and CDR2 are LGHNA and YSLEER.

Concerning this clonotype: Its ends do not fully match the called genes, so a read error is possible. The chain combines TRBV28 with TRBJ1-6, with 8 bases identical to TRBD1. The CDR3 runs to 16 residues. The germline V gene encodes CDR1 MDHEN and CDR2 SYDVKM. The CDR3 region has the DNA TGTGCCAGCAGATTATTGACAGGGGCCTATAATTCACCCCTCCACTTT. It is translated as CASRLLTGAYNSPLHF.

This clonotype was counted at least ten times. The chain has TRBV7-6 and TRBJ2-1, with 15 positions matching TRBD2. The CDR3 consists of 17 residues. Trimming took 3 bases from V and 9 from J; bases not matched to a gene: 9. The germline V gene encodes CDR1 SGHVS and CDR2 FNYEAQ. DNA of the CDR3: TGTGCCAGCAGCTTGCTGGGGACTAGCGGGGGGCGAGGTGAGCAGTTCTTC. It encodes CASSLLGTSGGRGEQFF.

V gene TRBV27 combines with J gene TRBJ2-7; possible D gene TRBD1, 6 bases. The CDR3 is 15 residues long. Germline CDR1 reads MNHEY; CDR2 reads SMNVEV (reference sequence). V shed 5 bases and J shed 3 bases, with 17 bases lying between them. The CDR3 DNA reads TGTGCCAGCAGTCCGTACAGGGCCCTTAGCTACGAGCAGTACTTC. It encodes CASSPYRALSYEQYF.